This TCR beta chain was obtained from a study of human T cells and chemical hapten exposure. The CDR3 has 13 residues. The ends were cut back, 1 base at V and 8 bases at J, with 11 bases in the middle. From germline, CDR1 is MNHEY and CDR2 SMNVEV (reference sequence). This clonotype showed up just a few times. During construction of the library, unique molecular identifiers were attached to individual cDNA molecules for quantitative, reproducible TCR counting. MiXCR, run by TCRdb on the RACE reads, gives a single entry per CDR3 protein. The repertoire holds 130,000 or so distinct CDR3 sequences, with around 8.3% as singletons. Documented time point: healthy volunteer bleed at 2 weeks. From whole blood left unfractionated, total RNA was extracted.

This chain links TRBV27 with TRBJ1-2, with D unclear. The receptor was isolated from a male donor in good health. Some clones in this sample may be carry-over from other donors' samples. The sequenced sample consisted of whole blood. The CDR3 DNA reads TGTGCCAGCAGTTTATGGGGAGGATCCGGCTACACCTTC. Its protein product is CASSLWGGSGYTF.